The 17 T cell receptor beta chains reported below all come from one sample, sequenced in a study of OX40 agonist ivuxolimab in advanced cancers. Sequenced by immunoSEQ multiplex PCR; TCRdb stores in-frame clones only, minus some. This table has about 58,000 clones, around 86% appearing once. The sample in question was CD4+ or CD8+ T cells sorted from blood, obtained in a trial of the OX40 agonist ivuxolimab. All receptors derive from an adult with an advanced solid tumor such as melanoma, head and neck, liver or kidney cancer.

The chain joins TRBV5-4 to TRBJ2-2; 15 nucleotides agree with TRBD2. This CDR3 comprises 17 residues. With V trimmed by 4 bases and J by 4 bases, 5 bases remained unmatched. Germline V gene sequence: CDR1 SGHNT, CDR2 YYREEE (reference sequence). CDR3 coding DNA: TGTGCCAGCAGCCTAGGACTAGCGGGGGGGCTCACCGGGGAGCTGTTTTTT. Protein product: CASSLGLAGGLTGELFF.

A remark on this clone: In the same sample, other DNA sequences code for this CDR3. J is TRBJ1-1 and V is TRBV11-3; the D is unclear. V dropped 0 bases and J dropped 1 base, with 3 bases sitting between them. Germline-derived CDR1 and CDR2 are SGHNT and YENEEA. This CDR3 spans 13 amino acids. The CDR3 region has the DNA TGTGCCAGCAGCTTAGAAGGGAACACTGAAGCTTTCTTT. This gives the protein CASSLEGNTEAFF. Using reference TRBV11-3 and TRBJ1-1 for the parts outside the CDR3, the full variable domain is EAGVVQSPRYKIIEKKQPVAFWCNPISGHNTLYWYLQNLGQGPELLIRYENEEAVDDSQLPKDRFSAERLKGVDSTLKIQPAELGDSAVYLCASSLEGNTEAFFGQGTRLTVV.

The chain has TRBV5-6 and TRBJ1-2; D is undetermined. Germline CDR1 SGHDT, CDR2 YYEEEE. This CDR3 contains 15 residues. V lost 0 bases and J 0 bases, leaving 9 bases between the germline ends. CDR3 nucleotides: TGTGCCAGCAGCTTGGACAGTATTACTAACTATGGCTACACCTTC. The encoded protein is CASSLDSITNYGYTF. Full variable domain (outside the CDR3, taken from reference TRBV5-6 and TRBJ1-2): DAGVTQSPTHLIKTRGQQVTLRCSPKSGHDTVSWYQQALGQGPQFIFQYYEEEERQRGNFPDRFSGHQFPNYSSELNVNALLLGDSALYLCASSLDSITNYGYTFGSGTRLTVV.

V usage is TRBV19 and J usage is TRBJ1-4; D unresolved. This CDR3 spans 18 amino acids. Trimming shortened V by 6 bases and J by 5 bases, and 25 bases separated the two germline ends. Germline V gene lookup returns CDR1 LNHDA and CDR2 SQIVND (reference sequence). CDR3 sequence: CASSPLRTGGVKNEKLFF. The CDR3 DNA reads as TGTGCCAGTAGCCCTCTCCGGACCGGCGGGGTCAAGAATGAAAAACTGTTTTTT.

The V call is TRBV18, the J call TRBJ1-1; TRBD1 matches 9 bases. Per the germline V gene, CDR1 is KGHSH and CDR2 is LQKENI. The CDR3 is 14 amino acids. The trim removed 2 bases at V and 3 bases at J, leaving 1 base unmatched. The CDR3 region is CASSPGTGYTEAFF. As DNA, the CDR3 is TGTGCCAGCTCACCAGGGACAGGGTACACTGAAGCTTTCTTT.

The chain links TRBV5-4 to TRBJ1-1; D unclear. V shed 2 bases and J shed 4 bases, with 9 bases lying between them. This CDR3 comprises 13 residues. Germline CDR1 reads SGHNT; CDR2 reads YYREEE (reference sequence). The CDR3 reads CASSLFGGTEAFF. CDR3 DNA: TGTGCCAGCAGCTTATTCGGAGGCACTGAAGCTTTCTTT. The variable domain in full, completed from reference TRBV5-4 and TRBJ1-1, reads ETGVTQSPTHLIKTRGQQVTLRCSSQSGHNTVSWYQQALGQGPQFIFQYYREEENGRGNFPPRFSGLQFPNYSSELNVNALELDDSALYLCASSLFGGTEAFFGQGTRLTVV.

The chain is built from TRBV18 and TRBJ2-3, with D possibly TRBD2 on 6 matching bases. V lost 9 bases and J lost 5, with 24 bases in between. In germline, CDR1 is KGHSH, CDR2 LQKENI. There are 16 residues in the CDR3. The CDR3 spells CASRKNGLAIGDTQYF. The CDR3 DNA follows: TGTGCCAGTCGAAAGAATGGTCTAGCGATTGGAGATACGCAGTATTTT.

This CDR3 reads CASSPGTVADTQYF. For the CDR3, the DNA is TGTGCCAGCAGCCCCGGGACAGTAGCAGATACGCAGTATTTT. The chain combines TRBV7-9 with TRBJ2-3, with 7 positions matching TRBD1. The CDR3 is 14 amino acids. CDR1 is SEHNR, CDR2 FQNEAQ, per germline (reference sequence). Losses at the gene ends were 5 bases for V and 4 bases for J; bases not matched to a gene: 6.

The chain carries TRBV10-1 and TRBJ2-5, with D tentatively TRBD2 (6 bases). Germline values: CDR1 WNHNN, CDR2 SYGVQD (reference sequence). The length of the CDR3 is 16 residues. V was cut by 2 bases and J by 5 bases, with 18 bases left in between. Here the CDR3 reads CASSEGGSGKGETQYF. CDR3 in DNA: TGCGCCAGCAGTGAGGGAGGTAGCGGAAAGGGGGAGACCCAGTACTTC.

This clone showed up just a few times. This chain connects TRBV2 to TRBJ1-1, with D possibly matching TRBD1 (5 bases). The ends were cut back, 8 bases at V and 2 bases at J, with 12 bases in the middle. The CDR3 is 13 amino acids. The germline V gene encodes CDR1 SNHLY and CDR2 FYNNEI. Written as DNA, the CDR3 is TGTGCCAGCGTTGGGACGGGTAACACTGAAGCTTTCTTT. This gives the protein CASVGTGNTEAFF.

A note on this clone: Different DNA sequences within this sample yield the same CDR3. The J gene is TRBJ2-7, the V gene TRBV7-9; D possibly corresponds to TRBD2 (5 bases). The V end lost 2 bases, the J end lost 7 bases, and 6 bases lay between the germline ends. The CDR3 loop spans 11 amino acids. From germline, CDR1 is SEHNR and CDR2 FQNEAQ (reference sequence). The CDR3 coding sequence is TGTGCCAGCAGCTTAAGGGAGGAGCAGTACTTC. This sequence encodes CASSLREEQYF.

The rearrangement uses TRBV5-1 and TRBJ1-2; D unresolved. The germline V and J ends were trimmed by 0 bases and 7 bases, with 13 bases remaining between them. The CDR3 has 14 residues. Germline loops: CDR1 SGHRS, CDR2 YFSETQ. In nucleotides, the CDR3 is TGCGCCAGCAGCTTGGAGGCAGAGCTCCTTGGCTACACCTTC. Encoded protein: CASSLEAELLGYTF.

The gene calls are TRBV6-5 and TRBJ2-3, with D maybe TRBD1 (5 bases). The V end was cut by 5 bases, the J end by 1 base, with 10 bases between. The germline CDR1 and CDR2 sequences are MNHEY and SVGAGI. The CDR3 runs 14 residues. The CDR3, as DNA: TGTGCCAGCAGTCGACAGACCGGCACAGATACGCAGTATTTT. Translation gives CASSRQTGTDTQYF.

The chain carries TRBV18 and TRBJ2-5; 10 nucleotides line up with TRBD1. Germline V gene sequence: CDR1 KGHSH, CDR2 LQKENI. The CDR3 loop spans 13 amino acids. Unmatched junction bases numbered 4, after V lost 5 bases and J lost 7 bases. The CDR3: CASSGDRGATQYF. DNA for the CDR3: TGTGCCAGCTCAGGGGACAGGGGTGCGACCCAGTACTTC.

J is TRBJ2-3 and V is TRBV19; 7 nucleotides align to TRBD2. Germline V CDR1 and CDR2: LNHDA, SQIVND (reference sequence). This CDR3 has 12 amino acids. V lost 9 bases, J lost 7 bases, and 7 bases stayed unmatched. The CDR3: CASRRGENTQYF. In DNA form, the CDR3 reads TGTGCCAGCCGACGGGGGGAAAATACGCAGTATTTT.

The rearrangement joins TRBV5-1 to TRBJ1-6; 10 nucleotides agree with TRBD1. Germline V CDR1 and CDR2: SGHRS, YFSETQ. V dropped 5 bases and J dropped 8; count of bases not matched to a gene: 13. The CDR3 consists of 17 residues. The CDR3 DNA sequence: TGCGCCAGCAGAACCGGGACAGGGGCTGCGGAGGATTCACCCCTCCACTTT. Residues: CASRTGTGAAEDSPLHF.

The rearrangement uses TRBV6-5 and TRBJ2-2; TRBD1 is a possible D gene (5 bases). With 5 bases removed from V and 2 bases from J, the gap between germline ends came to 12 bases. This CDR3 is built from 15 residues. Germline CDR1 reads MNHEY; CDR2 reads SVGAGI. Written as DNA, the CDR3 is TGTGCCAGCAGTCCTAGGACACTCAACACCGGGGAGCTGTTTTTT. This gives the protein CASSPRTLNTGELFF.